Here is one T cell receptor (beta chain) with its context. Antigen specificity is unknown. The data belong to a study of T cell responses to AZD1222 COVID-19 vaccine. Broader study findings: Researchers took repertoire samples only after the peak T cell response had come. The study found Spike-specific TCR breadth and depth rose after two AZD1222 doses. Seropositive status at baseline applied to only a handful of AZD1222 recipients. White British donors predominated, females outnumbered males, and clonal diversity was possibly underestimated.

Germline assignment: CDR1 SNHLY and CDR2 FYNNEI. V dropped 1 base and J dropped 3 bases, with 21 bases sitting between them. CDR3 length equals 18 residues. The assay was immunoSEQ multiplex PCR, and TCRdb's table has in-frame clones only and misses some. Altogether some 120,000 clones are present, approximately 90% being singletons, with the ten largest covering 4% to 5%. The sample was peripheral blood, taken on day 0 of AZD1222 vaccination. The chain recombines TRBV2 with TRBJ1-1, with D perhaps matching TRBD1 (6 bases). The clonotype was recovered from an adult in good health. The CDR3 here is CASSEVIGQGYADTEAFF. The DNA of the CDR3 is TGTGCCAGCAGTGAAGTGATCGGGCAGGGGTATGCGGACACTGAAGCTTTCTTT.